Presented here are 4 T cell receptor beta chains from one specimen sequenced in a study of long-term antiretroviral therapy in people with HIV. immunoSEQ v3.0 was run at survey level. The method was immunoSEQ multiplex PCR; TCRdb's version includes in-frame clones alone and lacks a portion of them. The table has roughly 21,000 clones, approximately 78% seen once; the top ten hold roughly 5.9%. The sequencing used unsorted PBMCs, collected 0.2 years after starting antiretroviral therapy. These receptors came from a woman aged 25 to 39 with HIV.

V is TRBV6-1 and J is TRBJ1-5; D gene ambiguous. In germline, CDR1 is MNHNS, CDR2 SASEGT. V lost 2 bases, J lost 4 bases, and 15 bases lay in between. This CDR3 region has 16 residues. In DNA, the CDR3 is TGTGCCAGCAGTGAATGGGTGGGAAGCGCTAATCAGCCCCAGCATTTT. It codes for CASSEWVGSANQPQHF.

The genes are TRBV11-3 and TRBJ2-5; D possibly corresponds to TRBD1 (6 bases). This CDR3 has 15 residues. Germline values: CDR1 SGHNT, CDR2 YENEEA. The V and J ends lost 5 bases and 1 base respectively, with 14 bases between them. DNA for the CDR3: TGTGCCAGCAGCCTCTCTTTGGGGGCCCAAGAGACCCAGTACTTC. Translation gives CASSLSLGAQETQYF. The full variable domain, rest sourced from reference TRBV11-3 and TRBJ2-5, is EAGVVQSPRYKIIEKKQPVAFWCNPISGHNTLYWYLQNLGQGPELLIRYENEEAVDDSQLPKDRFSAERLKGVDSTLKIQPAELGDSAVYLCASSLSLGAQETQYFGPGTRLLVL.

The chain combines TRBV2 with TRBJ2-1; 7 bases agree with TRBD1. The V and J ends lost 5 bases and 7 bases, in that order; junction bases with no gene match: 5. In germline, CDR1 is SNHLY, CDR2 FYNNEI. The CDR3 has 13 amino acids. CDR3 loop: CASSPNRGNEQFF. In nucleotides, the CDR3 is TGTGCCAGCAGTCCGAACAGGGGTAATGAGCAGTTCTTC.

This chain joins TRBV5-1 and TRBJ1-1, with D unresolved. The length of the CDR3 is 16 residues. The germline CDR1 and CDR2 sequences are SGHRS and YFSETQ. Trimming took 0 bases from V and 6 from J, leaving 18 bases between them. In DNA form, the CDR3 reads TGCGCCAGCAGCTTGGGGGCTGGCGGATTCGGGGCTGAAGCTTTCTTT. It encodes CASSLGAGGFGAEAFF.